The rows below give T cell receptor beta chains drawn from one sample of a study of molecular identifiers for immune sequencing clone quantification. TCRdb reprocessed the PCR reads via MiXCR and lists one record per CDR3 protein. The data contain some 12,000 distinct CDR3 sequences, approximately 15% of them seen just once; the ten biggest clones take up under 2%. The sequenced sample consisted of naive CD8+ T cells from blood, with Jurkat cell RNA spiked in. Receptors originate from a human donor in good health. Some libraries in this study had Jurkat cell RNA spiked in. CDR3s include the opening cysteine and the closing phenylalanine or tryptophan. A D gene is named only where the DNA matches it firmly. Not all rows give a size; the values are once, few, many and, for expanded clones, a class.

>TRBD2|many|TRBJ2-2|16|TRBV27
TGTGCCTCTTCCCTTTGGGGAGGGCCGGACACCGGGGAGCTGTTTTTT
CASSLWGGPDTGELFF
>TRBD2|medium-sized|TRBJ2-7|17|TRBV4-3
TGCGCCAGCAGCCAAGAACCCGGGCCAGCGGGAGTCTACGAGCAGTACTTC
CASSQEPGPAGVYEQYF
>TRBD1|-|TRBJ1-3|14|TRBV11-2
TGTGCCAGCAGCGCAGGGGACAGGCGAAACACCATATATTTT
CASSAGDRRNTIYF
>-|many|TRBJ2-7|11|TRBV5-1
TGCGCCAGCAGCTGGGGGCGCGAGCAGTACTTC
CASSWGREQYF
>-|many|TRBJ1-2|12|TRBV12-3/TRBV12-4
TGTGCCAGCAGTCTAAACAACTATGGCTACACCTTC
CASSLNNYGYTF
>-|many|TRBJ2-1|14|TRBV13
TGTGCCAGCAGCCCAACAGGCCATGGGGATGAGCAGTTCTTC
CASSPTGHGDEQFF
>TRBD1|-|TRBJ1-2|15|TRBV7-9
TGTGCCAGCAGCACAGCGGACAGGGATGACTATGGCTACACCTTC
CASSTADRDDYGYTF
>-|many|TRBJ2-3|20|TRBV5-4
TGTGCCAGCACCCTTGATGGGGCACCGCCGGGACTCCTCAACACAGATACGCAGTATTTT
CASTLDGAPPGLLNTDTQYF
>TRBD2|many|TRBJ2-7|15|TRBV11-2
TGTGCCAGCAGCTTTTCTAGCGGCCGCAGGAACGAGCAGTACTTC
CASSFSSGRRNEQYF
>-|many|TRBJ2-2|14|TRBV13
TGTGCCAGCAGCCTCGACTCGCCCACCGGGGAGCTGTTTTTT
CASSLDSPTGELFF
>-|many|TRBJ2-7|14|TRBV5-8
TGTGCCAGCAGCTTGGGAGGGTCGGCCTACGAGCAGTACTTC
CASSLGGSAYEQYF
>TRBD2|medium-sized|TRBJ2-3|18|TRBV4-3
TGCGCCAGCAGCCAAGAGACCCAAGCGGGGGGAGGCACAGATACGCAGTATTTT
CASSQETQAGGGTDTQYF
>TRBD2|medium-sized|TRBJ2-3|18|TRBV11-1
TGTGCCAGCAGCTCCTACCCCCGACTAGCGGAGAGCACAGATACGCAGTATTTT
CASSSYPRLAESTDTQYF
>TRBD2|medium-sized|TRBJ2-7|14|TRBV5-1
TGCGCCAGCAGCCCAAACCAGCGGGGTTACGAGCAGTACTTC
CASSPNQRGYEQYF
>-|many|TRBJ1-5|13|TRBV19
TGTGCCACCGCGGGGGGGGGGAATCAGCCCCAGCATTTT
CATAGGGNQPQHF
>-|-|TRBJ2-1|12|TRBV7-8
TGTGCCAGCAGCTTAGAAGCGGATGGGGGGTTCTTC
CASSLEADGGFF
>TRBD1|medium-sized|TRBJ1-1|15|TRBV7-8
TGTGCCAGCAGCTTAATTAGAGGGGGCCACACTGAAGCTTTCTTT
CASSLIRGGHTEAFF
>TRBD2|few|TRBJ2-1|15|TRBV7-6
TGTGCCAGCAGCTTAGTAGCGGGAGCCTACAATGAGCAGTTCTTC
CASSLVAGAYNEQFF
>-|few|TRBJ2-2|17|TRBV4-3
TGCGCCAGCAGCCAGGCCGTTGGGGGTGGGTGGGCCGGGGAGCTGTTTTTT
CASSQAVGGGWAGELFF
>TRBD2|medium-sized|TRBJ2-1|16|TRBV20-1
TGCAGTGCTAGGCCGGGGGGGCGGAGATCCTACAATGAGCAGTTCTTC
CSARPGGRRSYNEQFF
>-|medium-sized|TRBJ2-7|14|TRBV28
TGTGCCAGCAGTCGCCCTGGGCCGTCCTACGAGCAGTACTTC
CASSRPGPSYEQYF
>-|-|TRBJ2-1|10|TRBV12-3/TRBV12-4
TGTGCCAGTGGGGCAGATGAGCAGTTCTTC
CASGADEQFF
>TRBD2|many|TRBJ2-3|16|TRBV15
TGTGCCACCAGCAGACTAGCGGGAGGGGGTGCAGATACGCAGTATTTT
CATSRLAGGGADTQYF
>TRBD2|many|TRBJ2-1|16|TRBV4-1
TGCGCCAGCAGCCAAGAGGGACTAGCGGGAGGTGATGAGCAGTTCTTC
CASSQEGLAGGDEQFF
>TRBD2|medium-sized|TRBJ2-2|15|TRBV6-6
TGTGCCAGCAGCCCAGGACTAGTGGTCACCGGGGAGCTGTTTTTT
CASSPGLVVTGELFF
>-|many|TRBJ2-1|12|TRBV6-5
TGTGCCAGCAGTTACGGGGGAAGTGAGCAGTTCTTC
CASSYGGSEQFF
>-|many|TRBJ2-5|16|TRBV5-4
TGTGCCAGCAGCTTGGAGGAGTCGGGGGTTTTCGAGACCCAGTACTTC
CASSLEESGVFETQYF
>TRBD1|-|TRBJ1-5|14|TRBV9
TGTGCCAGCAGCGTAGCAGGGGGAGATCAGCCCCAGCATTTT
CASSVAGGDQPQHF
>TRBD2|many|TRBJ2-2|15|TRBV20-1
TGCAGTGCTAGAGGTCTAGCGGGGAACACCGGGGAGCTGTTTTTT
CSARGLAGNTGELFF
>-|medium-sized|TRBJ1-5|13|TRBV4-1
TGCGCCAGCAGCCAAGGAGGGGACCAGCCCCAGCATTTT
CASSQGGDQPQHF
>TRBD1|medium-sized|TRBJ2-5|14|TRBV11-2
TGTGCCAGCAGCAATACAGGGGGCGTTGAGACCCAGTACTTC
CASSNTGGVETQYF
>-|medium-sized|TRBJ2-5|14|TRBV7-8
TGTGCCAGCAGCGAGACAGGTGACCAAGAGACCCAGTACTTC
CASSETGDQETQYF